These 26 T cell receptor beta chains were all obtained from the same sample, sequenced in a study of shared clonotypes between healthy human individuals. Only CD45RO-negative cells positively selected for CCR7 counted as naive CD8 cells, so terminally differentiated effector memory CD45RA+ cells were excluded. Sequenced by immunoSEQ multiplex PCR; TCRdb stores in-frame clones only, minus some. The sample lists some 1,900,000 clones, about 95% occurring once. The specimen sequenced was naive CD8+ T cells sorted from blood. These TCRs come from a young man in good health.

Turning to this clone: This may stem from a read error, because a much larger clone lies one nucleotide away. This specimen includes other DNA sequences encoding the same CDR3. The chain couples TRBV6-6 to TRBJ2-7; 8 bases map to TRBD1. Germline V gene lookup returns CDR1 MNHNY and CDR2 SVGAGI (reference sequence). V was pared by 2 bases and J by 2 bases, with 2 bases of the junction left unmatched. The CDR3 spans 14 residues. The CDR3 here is CASSYGTGAYEQYF. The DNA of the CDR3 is TGTGCCAGCAGTTACGGGACAGGTGCCTACGAGCAGTACTTC.

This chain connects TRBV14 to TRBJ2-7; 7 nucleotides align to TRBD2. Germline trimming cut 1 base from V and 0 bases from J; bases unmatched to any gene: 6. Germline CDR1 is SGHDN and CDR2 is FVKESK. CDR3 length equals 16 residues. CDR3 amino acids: CASSQGPTGGSYEQYF. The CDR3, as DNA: TGTGCCAGCAGCCAAGGCCCCACGGGAGGCTCCTACGAGCAGTACTTC.

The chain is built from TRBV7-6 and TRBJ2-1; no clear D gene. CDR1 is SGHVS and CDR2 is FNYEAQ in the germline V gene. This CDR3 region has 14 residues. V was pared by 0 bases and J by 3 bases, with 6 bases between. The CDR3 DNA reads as TGTGCCAGCAGCTTAGCGGCAGGCTACAATGAGCAGTTCTTC. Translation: CASSLAAGYNEQFF.

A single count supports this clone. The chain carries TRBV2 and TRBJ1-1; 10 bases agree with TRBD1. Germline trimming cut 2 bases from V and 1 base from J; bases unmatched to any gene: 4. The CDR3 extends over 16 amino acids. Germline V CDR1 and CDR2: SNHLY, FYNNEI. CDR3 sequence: CASSEWGTGENTEAFF. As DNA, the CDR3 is TGTGCCAGCAGTGAATGGGGGACAGGGGAGAACACTGAAGCTTTCTTT.

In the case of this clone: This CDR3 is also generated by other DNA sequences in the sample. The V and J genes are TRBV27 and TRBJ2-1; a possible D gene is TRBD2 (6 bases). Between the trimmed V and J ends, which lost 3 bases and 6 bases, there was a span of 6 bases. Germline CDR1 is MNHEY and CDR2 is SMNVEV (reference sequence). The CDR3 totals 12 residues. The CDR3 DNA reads TGTGCCAGCAGTTTTAGCGGCAATGAGCAGTTCTTC. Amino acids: CASSFSGNEQFF.

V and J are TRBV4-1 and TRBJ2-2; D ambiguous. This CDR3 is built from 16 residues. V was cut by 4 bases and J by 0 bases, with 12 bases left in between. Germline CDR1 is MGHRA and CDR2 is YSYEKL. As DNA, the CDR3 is TGCGCCAGCAGCCCGGGTCTGGTCGCGAACACCGGGGAGCTGTTTTTT. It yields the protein CASSPGLVANTGELFF.

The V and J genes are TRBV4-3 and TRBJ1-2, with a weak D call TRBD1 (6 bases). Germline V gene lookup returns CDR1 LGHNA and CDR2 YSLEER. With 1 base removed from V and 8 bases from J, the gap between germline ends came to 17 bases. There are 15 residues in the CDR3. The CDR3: CASSQGYRVVNGYTF. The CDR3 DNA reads TGCGCCAGCAGCCAAGGCTACAGGGTGGTGAACGGCTACACCTTC.

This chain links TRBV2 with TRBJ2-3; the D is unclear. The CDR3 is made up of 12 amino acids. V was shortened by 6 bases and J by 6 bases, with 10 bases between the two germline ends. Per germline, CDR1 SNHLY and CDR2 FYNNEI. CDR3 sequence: CASREFADTQYF. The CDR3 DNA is TGTGCCAGCAGGGAGTTTGCTGATACGCAGTATTTT.

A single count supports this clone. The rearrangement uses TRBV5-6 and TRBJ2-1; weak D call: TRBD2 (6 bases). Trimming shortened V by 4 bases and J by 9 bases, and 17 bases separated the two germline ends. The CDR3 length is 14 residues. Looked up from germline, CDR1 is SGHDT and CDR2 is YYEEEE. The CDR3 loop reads CASSAGGGLAEQFF. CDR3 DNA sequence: TGTGCCAGCAGCGCGGGTGGAGGGCTGGCTGAGCAGTTCTTC. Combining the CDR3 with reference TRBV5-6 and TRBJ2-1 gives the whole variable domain DAGVTQSPTHLIKTRGQQVTLRCSPKSGHDTVSWYQQALGQGPQFIFQYYEEEERQRGNFPDRFSGHQFPNYSSELNVNALLLGDSALYLCASSAGGGLAEQFFGPGTRLTVL.

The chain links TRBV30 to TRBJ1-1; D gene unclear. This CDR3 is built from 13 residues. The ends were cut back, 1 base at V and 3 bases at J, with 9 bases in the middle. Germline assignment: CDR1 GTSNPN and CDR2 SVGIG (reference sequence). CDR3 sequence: CAWSDGLDTEAFF. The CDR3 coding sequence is TGTGCCTGGAGTGATGGGTTGGACACTGAAGCTTTCTTT.

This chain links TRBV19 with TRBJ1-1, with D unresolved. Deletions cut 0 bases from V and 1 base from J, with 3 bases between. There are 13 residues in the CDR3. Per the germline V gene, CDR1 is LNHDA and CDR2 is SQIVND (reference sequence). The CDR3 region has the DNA TGTGCCAGTAGTATAGAGCCGAACACTGAAGCTTTCTTT. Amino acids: CASSIEPNTEAFF.

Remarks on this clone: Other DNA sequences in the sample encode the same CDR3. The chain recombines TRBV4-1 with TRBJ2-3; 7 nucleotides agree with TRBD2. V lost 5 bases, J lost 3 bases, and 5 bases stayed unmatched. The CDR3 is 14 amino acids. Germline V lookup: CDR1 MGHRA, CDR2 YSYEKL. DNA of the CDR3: TGCGCCAGCAGCTTCCGGCGGGGGACAGATACGCAGTATTTT. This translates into CASSFRRGTDTQYF.

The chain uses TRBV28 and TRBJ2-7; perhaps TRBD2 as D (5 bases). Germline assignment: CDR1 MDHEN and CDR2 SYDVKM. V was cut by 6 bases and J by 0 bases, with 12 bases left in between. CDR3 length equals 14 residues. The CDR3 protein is CASSSGASSYEQYF. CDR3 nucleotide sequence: TGTGCCAGCAGCAGCGGTGCCAGCTCCTACGAGCAGTACTTC.

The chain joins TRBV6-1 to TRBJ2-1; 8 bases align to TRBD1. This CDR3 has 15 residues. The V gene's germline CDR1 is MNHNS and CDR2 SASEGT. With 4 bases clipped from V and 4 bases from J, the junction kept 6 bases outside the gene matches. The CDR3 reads CASSADRGVYNEQFF. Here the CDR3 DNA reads TGTGCCAGCAGTGCAGACAGGGGTGTGTACAATGAGCAGTTCTTC.

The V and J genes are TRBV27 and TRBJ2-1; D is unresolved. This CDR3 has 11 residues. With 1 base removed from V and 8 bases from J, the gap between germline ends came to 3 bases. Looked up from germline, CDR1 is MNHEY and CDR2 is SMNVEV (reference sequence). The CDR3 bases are TGTGCCAGCAGTTTATGGGATGAGCAGTTCTTC. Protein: CASSLWDEQFF.

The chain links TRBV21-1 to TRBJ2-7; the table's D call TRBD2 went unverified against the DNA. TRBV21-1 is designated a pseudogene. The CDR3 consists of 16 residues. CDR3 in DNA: TGTGCCAGCAGCAAAGTTCAGCGGGGGATCTCCTACGAGCAGTACTTC. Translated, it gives CASSKVQRGISYEQYF.

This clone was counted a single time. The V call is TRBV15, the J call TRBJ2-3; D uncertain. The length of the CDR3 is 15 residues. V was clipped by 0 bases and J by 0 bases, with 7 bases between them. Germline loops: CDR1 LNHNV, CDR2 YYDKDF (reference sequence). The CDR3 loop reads CATSRESPSTDTQYF. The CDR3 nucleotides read TGTGCCACCAGCAGAGAAAGTCCTAGCACAGATACGCAGTATTTT.

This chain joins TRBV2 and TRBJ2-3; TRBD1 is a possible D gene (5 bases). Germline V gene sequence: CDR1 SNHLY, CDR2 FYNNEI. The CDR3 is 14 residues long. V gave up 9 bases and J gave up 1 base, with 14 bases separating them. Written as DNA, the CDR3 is TGTGCCAGTTTCCCCGAACAGGGCACAGATACGCAGTATTTT. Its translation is CASFPEQGTDTQYF.

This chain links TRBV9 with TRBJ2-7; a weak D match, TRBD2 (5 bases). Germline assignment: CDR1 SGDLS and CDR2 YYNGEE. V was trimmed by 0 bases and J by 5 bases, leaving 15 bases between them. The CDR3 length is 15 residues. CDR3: CASSVEGDGPDEQYF. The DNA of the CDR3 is TGTGCCAGCAGCGTAGAGGGAGACGGACCGGACGAGCAGTACTTC. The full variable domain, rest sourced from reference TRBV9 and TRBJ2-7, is DSGVTQTPKHLITATGQRVTLRCSPRSGDLSVYWYQQSLDQGLQFLIQYYNGEERAKGNILERFSAQQFPDLHSELNLSSLELGDSALYFCASSVEGDGPDEQYFGPGTRLTVT.

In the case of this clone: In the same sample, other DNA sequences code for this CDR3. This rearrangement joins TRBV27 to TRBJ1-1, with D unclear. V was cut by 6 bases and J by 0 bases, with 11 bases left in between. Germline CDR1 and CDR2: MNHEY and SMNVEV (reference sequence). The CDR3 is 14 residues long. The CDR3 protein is CASSPTVMNTEAFF. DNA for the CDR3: TGTGCCAGCAGCCCGACGGTTATGAACACTGAAGCTTTCTTT.

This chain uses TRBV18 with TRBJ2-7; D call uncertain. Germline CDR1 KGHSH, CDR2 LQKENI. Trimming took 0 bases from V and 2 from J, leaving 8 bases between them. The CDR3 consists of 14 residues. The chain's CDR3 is CASSPPLQTYEQYF. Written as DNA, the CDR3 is TGTGCCAGCTCACCACCTCTTCAGACCTACGAGCAGTACTTC.

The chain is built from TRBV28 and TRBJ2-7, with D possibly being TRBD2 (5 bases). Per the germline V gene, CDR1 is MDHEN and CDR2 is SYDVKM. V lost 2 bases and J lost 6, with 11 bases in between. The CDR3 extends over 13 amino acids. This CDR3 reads CASSLGERSEQYF. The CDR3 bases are TGTGCCAGCAGTTTAGGGGAGCGGTCCGAGCAGTACTTC.

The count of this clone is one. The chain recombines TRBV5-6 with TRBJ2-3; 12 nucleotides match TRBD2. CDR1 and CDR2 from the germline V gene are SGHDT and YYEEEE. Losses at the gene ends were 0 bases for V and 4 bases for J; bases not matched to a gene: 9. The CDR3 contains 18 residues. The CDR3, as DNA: TGTGCCAGCAGCTTGGAGCTAGCGGGGGGGCTTGACCCAGATACGCAGTATTTT. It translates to CASSLELAGGLDPDTQYF.

CDR3 amino acids: CASSPSSGSDEQFF. The CDR3 nucleotides read TGTGCCAGCTCACCATCTAGCGGGAGCGATGAGCAGTTCTTC. The V call is TRBV18, the J call TRBJ2-1, with 10 positions matching TRBD2. This CDR3 contains 14 residues. CDR1 KGHSH and CDR2 LQKENI come from the germline V gene. Trimming at V came to 2 bases and at J to 8 bases, leaving 3 bases not matched to a gene.

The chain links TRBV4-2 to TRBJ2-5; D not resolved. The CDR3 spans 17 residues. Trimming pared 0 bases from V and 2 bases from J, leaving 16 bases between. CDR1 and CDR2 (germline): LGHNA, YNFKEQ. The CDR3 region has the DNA TGTGCCAGCAGCCAAGATAAATGGTACGGCGAACAAGAGACCCAGTACTTC. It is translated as CASSQDKWYGEQETQYF.

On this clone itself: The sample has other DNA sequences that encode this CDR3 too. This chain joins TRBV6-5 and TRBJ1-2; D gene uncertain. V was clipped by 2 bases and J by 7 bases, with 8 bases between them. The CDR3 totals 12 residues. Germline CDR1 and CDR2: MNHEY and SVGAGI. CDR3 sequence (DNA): TGTGCCAGCAGTTACGGGGAGGGTGGCTACACCTTC. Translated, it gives CASSYGEGGYTF.